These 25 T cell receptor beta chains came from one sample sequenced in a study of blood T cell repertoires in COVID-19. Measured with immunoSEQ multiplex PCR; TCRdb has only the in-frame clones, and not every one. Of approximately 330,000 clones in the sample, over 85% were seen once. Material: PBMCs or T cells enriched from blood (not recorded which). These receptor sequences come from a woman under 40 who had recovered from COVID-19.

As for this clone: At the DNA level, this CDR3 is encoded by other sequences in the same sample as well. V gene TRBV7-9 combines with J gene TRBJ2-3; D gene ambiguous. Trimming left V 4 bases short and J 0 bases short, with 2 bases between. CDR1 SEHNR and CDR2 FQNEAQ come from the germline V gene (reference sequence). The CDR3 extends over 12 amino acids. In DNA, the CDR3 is TGTGCCAGCAGCTCAAGCACAGATACGCAGTATTTT. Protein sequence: CASSSSTDTQYF.

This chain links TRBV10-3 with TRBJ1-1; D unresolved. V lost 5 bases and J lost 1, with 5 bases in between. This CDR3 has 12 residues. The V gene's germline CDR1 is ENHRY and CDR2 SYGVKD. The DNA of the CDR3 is TGTGCCATCAGTACAGAGAACACTGAAGCTTTCTTT. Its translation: CAISTENTEAFF.

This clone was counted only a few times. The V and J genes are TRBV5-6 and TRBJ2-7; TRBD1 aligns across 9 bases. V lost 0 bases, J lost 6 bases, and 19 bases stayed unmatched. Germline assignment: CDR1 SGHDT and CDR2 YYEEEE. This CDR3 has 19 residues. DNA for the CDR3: TGTGCCAGCAGCTTGGGGCCCCACAGGGGGCATCTCCTCTCGTCCGAGCAGTACTTC. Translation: CASSLGPHRGHLLSSEQYF.

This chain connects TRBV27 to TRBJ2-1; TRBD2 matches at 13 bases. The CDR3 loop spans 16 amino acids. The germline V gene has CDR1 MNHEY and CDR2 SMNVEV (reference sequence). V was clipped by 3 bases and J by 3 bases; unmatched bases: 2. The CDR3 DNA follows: TGTGCCAGCAGTTTCTGGACTAGCGGGAGCTACAATGAGCAGTTCTTC. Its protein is CASSFWTSGSYNEQFF.

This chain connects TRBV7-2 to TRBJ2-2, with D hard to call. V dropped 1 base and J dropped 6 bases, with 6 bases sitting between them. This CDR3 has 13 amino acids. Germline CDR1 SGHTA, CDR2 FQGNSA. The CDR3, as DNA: TGTGCCAGCAGCTTAGTTATCGCCGGGGAGCTGTTTTTT. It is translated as CASSLVIAGELFF.

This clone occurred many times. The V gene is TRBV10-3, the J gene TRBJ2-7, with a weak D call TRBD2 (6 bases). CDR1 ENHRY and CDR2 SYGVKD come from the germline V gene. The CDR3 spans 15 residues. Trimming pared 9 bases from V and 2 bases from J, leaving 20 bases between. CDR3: CAMGGGSLRAYEQYF. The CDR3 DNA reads TGTGCCATGGGAGGAGGGAGCTTACGCGCCTACGAGCAGTACTTC.

The CDR3 loop is CASRGGATGELFF. CDR3 DNA: TGTGCCAGTAGAGGCGGGGCCACCGGGGAGCTGTTTTTT. V usage is TRBV19 and J usage is TRBJ2-2, with D maybe TRBD2 (6 bases). The ends were cut back, 6 bases at V and 4 bases at J, with 9 bases in the middle. The CDR3 is 13 residues long. From germline, CDR1 is LNHDA and CDR2 SQIVND (reference sequence).

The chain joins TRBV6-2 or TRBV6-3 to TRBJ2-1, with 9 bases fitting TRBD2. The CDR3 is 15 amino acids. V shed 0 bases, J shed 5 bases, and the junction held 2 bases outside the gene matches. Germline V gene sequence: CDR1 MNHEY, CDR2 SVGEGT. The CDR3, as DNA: TGTGCCAGCAGTTACTCGACTAGCGGAAACAATGAGCAGTTCTTC. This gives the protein CASSYSTSGNNEQFF.

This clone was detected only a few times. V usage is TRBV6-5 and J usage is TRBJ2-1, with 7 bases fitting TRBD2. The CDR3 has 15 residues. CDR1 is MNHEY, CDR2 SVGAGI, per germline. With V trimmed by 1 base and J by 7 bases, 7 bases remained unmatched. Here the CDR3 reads CASSYYGGSGNEQFF. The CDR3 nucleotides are TGTGCCAGCAGTTACTACGGCGGGAGTGGAAATGAGCAGTTCTTC.

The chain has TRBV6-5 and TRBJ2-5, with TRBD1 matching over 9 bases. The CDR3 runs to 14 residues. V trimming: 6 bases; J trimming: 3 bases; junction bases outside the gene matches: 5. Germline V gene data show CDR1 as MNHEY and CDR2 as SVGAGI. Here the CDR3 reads CASRNGTGKETQYF. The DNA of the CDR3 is TGTGCCAGCAGAAACGGGACAGGGAAAGAGACCCAGTACTTC.

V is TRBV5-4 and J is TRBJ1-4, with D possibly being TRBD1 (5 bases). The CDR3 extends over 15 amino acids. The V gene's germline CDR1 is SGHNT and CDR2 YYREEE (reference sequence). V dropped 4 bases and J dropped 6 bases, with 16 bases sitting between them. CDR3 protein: CASSLPEGGDEKLFF. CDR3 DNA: TGTGCCAGCAGCCTTCCCGAGGGAGGGGATGAAAAACTGTTTTTT.

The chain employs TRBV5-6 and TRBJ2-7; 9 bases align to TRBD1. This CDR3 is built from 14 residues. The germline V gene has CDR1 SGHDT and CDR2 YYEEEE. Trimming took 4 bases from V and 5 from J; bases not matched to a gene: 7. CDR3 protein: CASSRRDRAHEQYF. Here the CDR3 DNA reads TGTGCCAGCAGCCGCCGGGACAGGGCCCACGAGCAGTACTTC.

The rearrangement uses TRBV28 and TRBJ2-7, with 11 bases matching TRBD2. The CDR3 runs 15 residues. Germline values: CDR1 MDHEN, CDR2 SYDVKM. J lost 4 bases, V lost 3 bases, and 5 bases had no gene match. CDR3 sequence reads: CASSFPLAGGYEQYF. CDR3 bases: TGTGCCAGCAGTTTCCCTCTAGCGGGAGGTTACGAGCAGTACTTC.

In DNA form, the CDR3 reads TGTGCCAGCAGTGAAATAGCGGGGAGGCAAGAGACCCAGTACTTC. It yields the protein CASSEIAGRQETQYF. This chain links TRBV6-1 with TRBJ2-5, with TRBD2 matching 8 bases. This CDR3 spans 15 amino acids. The germline V gene encodes CDR1 MNHNS and CDR2 SASEGT. V lost 2 bases, J lost 2 bases, and 4 bases stayed unmatched.

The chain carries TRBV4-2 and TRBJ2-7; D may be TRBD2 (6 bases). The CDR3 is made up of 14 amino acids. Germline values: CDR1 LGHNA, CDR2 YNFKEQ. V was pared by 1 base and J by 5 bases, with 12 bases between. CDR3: CASSQGLVPDEQYF. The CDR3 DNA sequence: TGTGCCAGCAGCCAAGGACTAGTTCCCGACGAGCAGTACTTC.

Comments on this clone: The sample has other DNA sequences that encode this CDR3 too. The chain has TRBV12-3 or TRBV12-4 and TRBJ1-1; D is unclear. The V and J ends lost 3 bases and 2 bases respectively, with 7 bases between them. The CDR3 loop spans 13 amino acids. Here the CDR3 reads CASSLGRNTEAFF. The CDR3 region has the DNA TGTGCCAGCAGTTTGGGCAGAAACACTGAAGCTTTCTTT.

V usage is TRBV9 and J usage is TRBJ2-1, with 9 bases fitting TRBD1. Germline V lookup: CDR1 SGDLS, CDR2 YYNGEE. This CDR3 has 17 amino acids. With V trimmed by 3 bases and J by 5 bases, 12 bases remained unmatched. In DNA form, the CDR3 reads TGTGCCAGCAGCGCGAGGGGCGGGACAGGGAACAACAATGAGCAGTTCTTC. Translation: CASSARGGTGNNNEQFF.

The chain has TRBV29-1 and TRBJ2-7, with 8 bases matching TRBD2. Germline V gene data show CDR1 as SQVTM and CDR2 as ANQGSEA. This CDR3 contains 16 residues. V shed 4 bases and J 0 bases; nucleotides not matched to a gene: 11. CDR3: CSVGLWLREASYEQYF. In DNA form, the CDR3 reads TGCAGCGTTGGTCTTTGGTTGCGGGAGGCCTCCTACGAGCAGTACTTC.

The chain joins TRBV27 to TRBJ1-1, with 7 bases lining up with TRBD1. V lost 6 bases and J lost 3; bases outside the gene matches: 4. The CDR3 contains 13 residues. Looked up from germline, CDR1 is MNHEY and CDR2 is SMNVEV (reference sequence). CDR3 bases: TGTGCCAGCAGGACCGGGACAGACACTGAAGCTTTCTTT. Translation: CASRTGTDTEAFF.

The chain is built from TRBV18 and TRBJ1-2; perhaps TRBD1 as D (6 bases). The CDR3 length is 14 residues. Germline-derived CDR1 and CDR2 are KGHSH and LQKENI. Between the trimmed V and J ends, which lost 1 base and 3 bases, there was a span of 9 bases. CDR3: CASSPQGDHYGYTF. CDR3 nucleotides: TGTGCCAGCTCACCACAGGGGGACCACTATGGCTACACCTTC.

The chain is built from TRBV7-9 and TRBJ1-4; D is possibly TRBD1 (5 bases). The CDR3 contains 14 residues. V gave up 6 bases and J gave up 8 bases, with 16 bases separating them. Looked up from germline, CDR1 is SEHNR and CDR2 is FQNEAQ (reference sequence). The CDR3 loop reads CASSLQALGEKLFF. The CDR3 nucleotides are TGTGCCAGCAGTCTACAGGCCCTGGGGGAAAAACTGTTTTTT.

CDR3 in DNA: TGTGCCAGCAGCCCGATGGGACTAGCGGGAGGGAGAGAGCAGTTCTTC. Residues: CASSPMGLAGGREQFF. The V call is TRBV7-2, the J call TRBJ2-1; 16 bases are shared with TRBD2. This CDR3 has 16 residues. Trimming took 5 bases from V and 10 from J; bases not matched to a gene: 8. Germline V gives CDR1 SGHTA, CDR2 FQGNSA. The whole variable domain, remainder taken from reference TRBV7-2 and TRBJ2-1, is GAGVSQSPSNKVTEKGKDVELRCDPISGHTALYWYRQSLGQGLEFLIYFQGNSAPDKSGLPSDRFSAERTGGSVSTLTIQRTQQEDSAVYLCASSPMGLAGGREQFFGPGTRLTVL.

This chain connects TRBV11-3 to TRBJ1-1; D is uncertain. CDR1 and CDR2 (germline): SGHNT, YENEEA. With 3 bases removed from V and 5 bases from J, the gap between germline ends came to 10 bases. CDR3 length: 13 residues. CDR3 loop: CASSFEFNTEAFF. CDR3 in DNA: TGTGCCAGCAGCTTCGAGTTTAATACTGAAGCTTTCTTT.

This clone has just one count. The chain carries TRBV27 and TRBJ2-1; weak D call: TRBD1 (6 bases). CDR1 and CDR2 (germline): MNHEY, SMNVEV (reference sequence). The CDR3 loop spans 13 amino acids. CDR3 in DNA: TGTGCTGGGGCACAGGGCCCCTACAATGAGCAGTTCTTC. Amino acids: CAGAQGPYNEQFF.

CDR3 residues: CASSLTSGSLETQYF. The CDR3 coding sequence is TGTGCCAGCAGCTTAACTAGCGGGAGCCTGGAGACCCAGTACTTC. V and J are TRBV11-2 and TRBJ2-5; 11 bases match TRBD2. This CDR3 is built from 15 residues. Looked up from germline, CDR1 is SGHAT and CDR2 is FQNNGV. Losses at the gene ends were 2 bases for V and 5 bases for J; bases not matched to a gene: 4. Looking up the rest from reference TRBV11-2 and TRBJ2-5 gives the full variable domain: EAGVAQSPRYKIIEKRQSVAFWCNPISGHATLYWYQQILGQGPKLLIQFQNNGVVDDSQLPKDRFSAERLKGVDSTLKIQPAKLEDSAVYLCASSLTSGSLETQYFGPGTRLLVL.